This T cell receptor (beta chain) originates from a study of shared T cell receptors in the human thymus. The method was immunoSEQ multiplex PCR; TCRdb's version includes in-frame clones alone and lacks a portion of them. The data hold about 660,000 clones, with around 87% observed a single time. The V gene lost 0 bases and the J gene lost 5 bases, with 8 bases spanning the gap. The CDR3 spans 13 residues. Germline lookup yields CDR1 SGDLS and CDR2 YYNGEE. The sample was also reused in another study, on human thymus T cells. This second report adds: Thymic material originated from resections removed in the course of corrective heart surgery.

The sequenced sample consisted of thymocytes. This sequence joins TRBV9 and TRBJ1-1; no clear D. This TCR derives from a boy under two years old with a congenital heart defect. The CDR3: CASSVGSGTEAFF. DNA of the CDR3: TGTGCCAGCAGCGTAGGGTCGGGGACTGAAGCTTTCTTT.